Presented here are 18 T cell receptor beta chains from one specimen sequenced in a study of Tregs in tolerant kidney transplant recipients. Using immunoSEQ multiplex PCR, the repertoire was profiled, and TCRdb retains in-frame clones only, with some absent. The sample includes about 120,000 clones, roughly nine tenths of them seen just once. Source material: CD4+ T cells from blood. The receptors originated from a human donor in good health.

The chain combines TRBV7-9 with TRBJ1-1; perhaps TRBD1 as D (6 bases). The ends were cut back, 2 bases at V and 5 bases at J, with 12 bases in the middle. CDR1 and CDR2 (germline): SEHNR, FQNEAQ (reference sequence). This CDR3 region has 14 residues. This CDR3 is CASSLTGLETEAFF. The CDR3 DNA reads TGTGCCAGCAGCTTAACAGGGCTTGAGACTGAAGCTTTCTTT.

The rearrangement uses TRBV5-1 and TRBJ1-1; D not resolved. With 2 bases removed from V and 1 base from J, the gap between germline ends came to 6 bases. The CDR3 consists of 13 residues. Germline CDR1 is SGHRS and CDR2 is YFSETQ. For the CDR3, the DNA is TGCGCCAGCAGCTTTGAATCGAACACTGAAGCTTTCTTT. The encoded protein is CASSFESNTEAFF.

This clone appeared a few times. The rearrangement joins TRBV5-4 to TRBJ2-1; the match to TRBD1 covers 9 bases. Germline lookup yields CDR1 SGHNT and CDR2 YYREEE (reference sequence). V dropped 4 bases and J dropped 8; count of bases not matched to a gene: 10. The CDR3 is 15 amino acids. The CDR3 spells CASSRRDREVYEQFF. CDR3 coding DNA: TGTGCCAGCAGCCGCCGGGACAGGGAGGTCTATGAGCAGTTCTTC.

This sequence joins TRBV19 and TRBJ1-2; D is ambiguous. The CDR3 is 12 amino acids. Trimming left V 4 bases short and J 7 bases short, with 10 bases between. Germline assignment: CDR1 LNHDA and CDR2 SQIVND (reference sequence). The CDR3: CASSRWGAGYTF. The CDR3, as DNA: TGTGCCAGTAGTAGGTGGGGAGCTGGCTACACCTTC.

CDR3 sequence reads: CASSYSQLGRGNTIYF. DNA of the CDR3: TGTGCCAGCAGTTACTCGCAACTGGGTAGAGGAAACACCATATATTTT. The chain employs TRBV6-5 and TRBJ1-3; D remains unclear. V was shortened by 0 bases and J by 4 bases, with 13 bases between the two germline ends. Germline CDR1 reads MNHEY; CDR2 reads SVGAGI. The CDR3 contains 16 residues.

The CDR3 DNA is TGTGCCAGCAGCCTGAACACAGGGGGCCAAGAGACCCAGTACTTC. Protein sequence: CASSLNTGGQETQYF. The chain couples TRBV5-6 to TRBJ2-5, with 8 bases fitting TRBD1. The J segment lost 1 base and the V segment lost 4 bases, leaving 6 bases of the junction unmatched. Germline CDR1 and CDR2: SGHDT and YYEEEE. This CDR3 spans 15 amino acids.

V and J are TRBV5-1 and TRBJ2-3; 11 nucleotides line up with TRBD2. CDR1 SGHRS and CDR2 YFSETQ come from the germline V gene. The V and J ends lost 2 bases and 5 bases, in that order; junction bases with no gene match: 1. The CDR3 spans 14 residues. CDR3 DNA sequence: TGCGCCAGCAGCTTTGGGACTAGCGGAGATACGCAGTATTTT. It codes for CASSFGTSGDTQYF. The variable domain in full, with the rest retrieved from reference TRBV5-1 and TRBJ2-3, is KAGVTQTPRYLIKTRGQQVTLSCSPISGHRSVSWYQQTPGQGLQFLFEYFSETQRNKGNFPGRFSGRQFSNSRSEMNVSTLELGDSALYLCASSFGTSGDTQYFGPGTRLTVL.

This sequence joins TRBV2 and TRBJ1-1, with D unresolved. V was cut by 3 bases and J by 1 base, with 6 bases left in between. Germline V gives CDR1 SNHLY, CDR2 FYNNEI. The CDR3 extends over 13 amino acids. CDR3 sequence (DNA): TGTGCCAGCAGTGAGATGGGGAACACTGAAGCTTTCTTT. Its translation: CASSEMGNTEAFF.

This chain joins TRBV29-1 and TRBJ2-7, with 7 bases identical to TRBD1. The length of the CDR3 is 14 residues. V shed 4 bases, J shed 2 bases, and the junction held 8 bases outside the gene matches. CDR1 is SQVTM and CDR2 is ANQGSEA in the germline V gene. The CDR3 DNA follows: TGCAGCGTTGGGGCACAGGGGACCGCCTACGAGCAGTACTTC. Its translation: CSVGAQGTAYEQYF.

The chain combines TRBV6-1 with TRBJ1-4; TRBD1 matches 11 bases. The CDR3 covers 15 residues. V shed 5 bases, J shed 7 bases, and the junction held 6 bases outside the gene matches. Germline V gene lookup returns CDR1 MNHNS and CDR2 SASEGT. CDR3 sequence (DNA): TGTGCCAGCAGTCTGGGACAGGGGGGGGTTGAAAAACTGTTTTTT. Translated: CASSLGQGGVEKLFF.

This rearrangement joins TRBV5-1 to TRBJ2-7; 7 nucleotides match TRBD2. Germline V gene sequence: CDR1 SGHRS, CDR2 YFSETQ. J lost 0 bases, V lost 4 bases, and 4 bases had no gene match. The CDR3 loop spans 14 amino acids. The CDR3 DNA is TGCGCCAGCAGCCTAGCGGAACCCTCCTACGAGCAGTACTTC. This translates into CASSLAEPSYEQYF.

This sequence joins TRBV2 and TRBJ2-3, with a tentative D call TRBD1 (6 bases). Per germline, CDR1 SNHLY and CDR2 FYNNEI. There are 14 residues in the CDR3. V was pared by 2 bases and J by 6 bases, with 12 bases between. CDR3: CASSERRGMDTQYF. Here the CDR3 DNA reads TGTGCCAGCAGTGAACGAAGGGGGATGGATACGCAGTATTTT.

This chain uses TRBV5-4 with TRBJ1-4, with D tentatively TRBD1 (5 bases). The CDR3 is made up of 15 amino acids. CDR1 is SGHNT, CDR2 YYREEE, per germline (reference sequence). V lost 4 bases and J 0 bases, leaving 10 bases between the germline ends. The CDR3 protein is CASSPGGATNEKLFF. The DNA for the CDR3 is TGTGCCAGCAGCCCTGGGGGGGCAACTAATGAAAAACTGTTTTTT.

The chain links TRBV2 to TRBJ1-6, with 9 bases fitting TRBD1. Per the germline V gene, CDR1 is SNHLY and CDR2 is FYNNEI. The CDR3 runs 15 residues. V lost 4 bases to trimming and J lost 5 bases; unmatched junction nucleotides: 3. CDR3 sequence (DNA): TGTGCCAGCAGTGGAGGGACAGGGAATAATTCACCCCTCCACTTT. Its translation is CASSGGTGNNSPLHF.

This chain links TRBV4-1 with TRBJ1-2, with a possible D match to TRBD1 (6 bases). This CDR3 region has 14 residues. CDR1 MGHRA and CDR2 YSYEKL come from the germline V gene. Trimming took off 2 bases at V and 4 bases at J, with 11 bases between the two ends. CDR3 in amino acids: CASSQPGQLYGYTF. The CDR3 DNA reads TGCGCCAGCAGCCAACCCGGACAGCTCTATGGCTACACCTTC.

The chain recombines TRBV19 with TRBJ2-7; the match to TRBD1 covers 7 bases. The CDR3 runs to 15 residues. The ends lost 7 bases at V and 2 bases at J; junction bases unmatched: 11. Germline V lookup: CDR1 LNHDA, CDR2 SQIVND (reference sequence). The CDR3 sequence: CASIGPGTATYEQYF. The DNA for the CDR3 is TGTGCCAGTATTGGTCCCGGGACAGCGACCTACGAGCAGTACTTC.

The gene calls are TRBV7-6 and TRBJ2-5; a possible D gene is TRBD2 (5 bases). Between the trimmed V and J ends, which lost 6 bases and 2 bases, there was a span of 13 bases. The CDR3 spans 14 residues. In germline, CDR1 is SGHVS, CDR2 FNYEAQ. The CDR3 DNA reads as TGTGCCAGCAGATCGTCGGGATTACAAGAGACCCAGTACTTC. Translating gives CASRSSGLQETQYF.

The CDR3 here is CASSDRDLNYEQYF. CDR3 nucleotide sequence: TGTGCCAGCAGTGACCGGGATCTCAACTACGAGCAGTACTTC. The gene calls are TRBV6-5 and TRBJ2-7; D is possibly TRBD2 (5 bases). CDR1 is MNHEY and CDR2 is SVGAGI in the germline V gene. The ends were cut back, 5 bases at V and 3 bases at J, with 14 bases in the middle. The CDR3 is made up of 14 amino acids.